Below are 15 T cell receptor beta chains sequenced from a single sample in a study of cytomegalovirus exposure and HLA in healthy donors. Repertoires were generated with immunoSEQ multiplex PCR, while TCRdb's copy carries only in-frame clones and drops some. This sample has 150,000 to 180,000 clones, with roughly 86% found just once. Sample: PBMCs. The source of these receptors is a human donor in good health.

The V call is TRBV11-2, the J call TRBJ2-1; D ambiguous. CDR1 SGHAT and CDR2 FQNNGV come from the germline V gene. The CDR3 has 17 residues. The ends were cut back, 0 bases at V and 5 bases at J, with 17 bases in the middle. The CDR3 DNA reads TGTGCCAGCAGCTTAGATAGCCGAAGAGTATCCCACAATGAGCAGTTCTTC. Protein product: CASSLDSRRVSHNEQFF.

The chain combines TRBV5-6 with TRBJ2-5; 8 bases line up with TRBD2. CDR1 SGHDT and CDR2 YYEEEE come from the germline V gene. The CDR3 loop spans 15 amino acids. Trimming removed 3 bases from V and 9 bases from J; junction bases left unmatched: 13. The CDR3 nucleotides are TGTGCCAGCAGCTCTGGCGGGGGGATCAGGAGCGCCCAGTACTTC. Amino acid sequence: CASSSGGGIRSAQYF.

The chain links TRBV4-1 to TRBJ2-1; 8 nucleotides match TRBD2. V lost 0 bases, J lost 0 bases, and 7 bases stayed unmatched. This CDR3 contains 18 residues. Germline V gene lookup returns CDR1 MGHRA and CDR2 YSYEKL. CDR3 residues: CASSQDPGGSSSYNEQFF. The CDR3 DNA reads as TGCGCCAGCAGCCAAGACCCGGGGGGGTCTAGCTCCTACAATGAGCAGTTCTTC.

Here the CDR3 DNA reads TGTGCCAGCAGCGCCCGGACAGGGTACGAGCAGTACTTC. This translates into CASSARTGYEQYF. The V and J genes are TRBV7-2 and TRBJ2-7; TRBD1 agrees at 8 bases. Looked up from germline, CDR1 is SGHTA and CDR2 is FQGNSA. This CDR3 has 13 residues. The V segment lost 5 bases and the J segment 4 bases; nucleotides outside the gene matches: 4.

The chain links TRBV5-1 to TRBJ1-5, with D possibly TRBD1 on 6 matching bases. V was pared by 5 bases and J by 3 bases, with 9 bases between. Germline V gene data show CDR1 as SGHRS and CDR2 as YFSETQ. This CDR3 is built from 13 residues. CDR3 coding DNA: TGCGCCAGCAGACAGGGTCACAATCAGCCCCAGCATTTT. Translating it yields CASRQGHNQPQHF. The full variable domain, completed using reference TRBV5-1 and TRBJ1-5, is KAGVTQTPRYLIKTRGQQVTLSCSPISGHRSVSWYQQTPGQGLQFLFEYFSETQRNKGNFPGRFSGRQFSNSRSEMNVSTLELGDSALYLCASRQGHNQPQHFGDGTRLSIL.

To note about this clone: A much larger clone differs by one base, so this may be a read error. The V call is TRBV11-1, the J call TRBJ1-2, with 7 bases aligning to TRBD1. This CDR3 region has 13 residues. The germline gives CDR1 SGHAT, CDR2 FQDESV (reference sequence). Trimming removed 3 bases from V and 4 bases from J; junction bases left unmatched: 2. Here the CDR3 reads CASSLGQFYGYTF. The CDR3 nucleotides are TGTGCCAGCAGCTTGGGACAGTTCTATGGCTACACCTTC.

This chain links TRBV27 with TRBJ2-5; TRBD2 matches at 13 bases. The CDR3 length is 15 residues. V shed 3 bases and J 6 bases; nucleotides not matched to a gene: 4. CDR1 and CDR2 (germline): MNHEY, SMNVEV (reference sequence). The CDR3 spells CASSFGTSGMQTQYF. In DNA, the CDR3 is TGTGCCAGCAGTTTCGGGACTAGCGGGATGCAGACCCAGTACTTC.

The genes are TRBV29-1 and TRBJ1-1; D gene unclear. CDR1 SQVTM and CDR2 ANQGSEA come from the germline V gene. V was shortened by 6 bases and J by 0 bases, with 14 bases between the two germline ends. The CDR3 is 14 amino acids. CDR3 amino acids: CSVKGRTVNTEAFF. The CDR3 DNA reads TGCAGCGTGAAAGGGAGGACGGTGAACACTGAAGCTTTCTTT.

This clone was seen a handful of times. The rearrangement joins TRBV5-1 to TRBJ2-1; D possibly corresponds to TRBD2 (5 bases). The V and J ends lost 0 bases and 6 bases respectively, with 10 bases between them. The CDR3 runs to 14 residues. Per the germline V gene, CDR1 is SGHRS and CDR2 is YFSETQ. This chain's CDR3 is CASSLATAGNEQFF. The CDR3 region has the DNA TGCGCCAGCAGCTTGGCCACGGCGGGCAATGAGCAGTTCTTC.

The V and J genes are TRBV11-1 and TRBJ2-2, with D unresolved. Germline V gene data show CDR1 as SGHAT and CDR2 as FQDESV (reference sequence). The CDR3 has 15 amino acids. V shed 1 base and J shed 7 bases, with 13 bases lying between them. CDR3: CASSLGTWLGGELFF. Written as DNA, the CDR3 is TGTGCCAGCAGCTTAGGAACATGGCTTGGCGGGGAGCTGTTTTTT.

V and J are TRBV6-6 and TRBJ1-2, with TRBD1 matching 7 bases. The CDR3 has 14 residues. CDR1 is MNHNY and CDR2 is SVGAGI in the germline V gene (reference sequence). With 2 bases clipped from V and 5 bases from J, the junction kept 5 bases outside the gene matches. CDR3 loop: CASSYRQGQYGYTF. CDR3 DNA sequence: TGTGCCAGCAGTTACAGACAGGGTCAGTATGGCTACACCTTC.

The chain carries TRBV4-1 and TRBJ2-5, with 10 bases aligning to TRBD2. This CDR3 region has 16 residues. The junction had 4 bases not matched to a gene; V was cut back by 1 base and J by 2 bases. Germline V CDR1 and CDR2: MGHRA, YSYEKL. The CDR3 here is CASSQALTSGQETQYF. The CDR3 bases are TGCGCCAGCAGCCAAGCTCTGACTAGCGGGCAAGAGACCCAGTACTTC.

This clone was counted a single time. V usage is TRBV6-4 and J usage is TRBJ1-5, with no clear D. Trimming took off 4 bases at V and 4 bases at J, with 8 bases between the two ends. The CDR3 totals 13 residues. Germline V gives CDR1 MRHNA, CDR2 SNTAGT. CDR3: CASSAGPNQPQHF. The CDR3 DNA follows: TGTGCCAGCAGTGCTGGGCCGAATCAGCCCCAGCATTTT.

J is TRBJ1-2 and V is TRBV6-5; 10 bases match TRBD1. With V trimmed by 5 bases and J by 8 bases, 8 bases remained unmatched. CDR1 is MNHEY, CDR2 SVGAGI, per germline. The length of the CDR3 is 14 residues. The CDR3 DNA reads TGTGCCAGCAGTCAAGACAGGGGGCTCTCCGGCTACACCTTC. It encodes CASSQDRGLSGYTF.

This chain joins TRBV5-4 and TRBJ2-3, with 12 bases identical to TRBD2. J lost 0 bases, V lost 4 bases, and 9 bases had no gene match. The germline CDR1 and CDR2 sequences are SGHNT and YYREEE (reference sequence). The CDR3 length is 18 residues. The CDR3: CASSRGLAGGTSTDTQYF. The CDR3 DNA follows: TGTGCCAGCAGCCGAGGCCTAGCGGGGGGGACTAGCACAGATACGCAGTATTTT.